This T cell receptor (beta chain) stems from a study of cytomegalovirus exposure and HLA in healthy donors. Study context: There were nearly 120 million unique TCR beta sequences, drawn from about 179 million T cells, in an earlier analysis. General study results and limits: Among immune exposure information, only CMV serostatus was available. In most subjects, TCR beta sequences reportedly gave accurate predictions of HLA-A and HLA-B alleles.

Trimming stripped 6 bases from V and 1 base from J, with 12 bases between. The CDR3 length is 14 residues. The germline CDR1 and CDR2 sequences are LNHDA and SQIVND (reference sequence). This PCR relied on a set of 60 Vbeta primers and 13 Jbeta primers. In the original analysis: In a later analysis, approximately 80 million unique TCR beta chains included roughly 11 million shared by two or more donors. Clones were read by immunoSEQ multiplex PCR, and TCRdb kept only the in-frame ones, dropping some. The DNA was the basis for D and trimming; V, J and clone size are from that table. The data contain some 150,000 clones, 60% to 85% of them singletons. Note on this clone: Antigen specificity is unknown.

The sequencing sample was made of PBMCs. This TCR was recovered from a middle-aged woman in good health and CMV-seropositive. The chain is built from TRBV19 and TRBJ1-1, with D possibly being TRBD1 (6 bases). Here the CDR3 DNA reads TGTGCCAGTAGATGGGTACAGGGGAACACTGAAGCTTTCTTT. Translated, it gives CASRWVQGNTEAFF.